The sequence of this T cell receptor beta chain was determined in a study of response to subunit inactivated influenza vaccine. Per the germline V gene, CDR1 is SGHTA and CDR2 is FQGNSA. V lost 7 bases to trimming and J lost 4 bases, with 11 bases between them. The CDR3 loop spans 13 amino acids. Study-level results: New T cells are recruited in small numbers by each seasonal influenza vaccination, according to the authors' suggestion.

One entry per CDR3 protein results from TCRdb running MiXCR on the RT-PCR reads. The sample has approximately 520,000 distinct CDR3 sequences; more than 15% are singletons. Of note for this clonotype: Its specificity is not known.

The TCR originated in a man between 50 and 70 years old who received an inactivated influenza vaccine. The chain carries TRBV7-2 and TRBJ2-1; the D gene is possibly TRBD2 (5 bases). Sequencing used CD4+ T cells sorted from PBMCs, obtained less than 30 months after vaccination. DNA of the CDR3: TGTGCCAGCACCGGGGATGTTTACAATGAGCAGTTCTTC. This encodes CASTGDVYNEQFF.